This record covers a single T cell receptor (beta chain). Its matching antigen is unknown. Together with a sample-barcoded 5' primer, a J-beta primer mix was included in a second PCR lasting roughly 6 to 12 cycles. Each of the cDNA molecules was tagged by a template-switch adaptor with 12 random nucleotides. A single record per CDR3 protein comes from TCRdb applying MiXCR to the 5' RACE reads. The data show about 1.8 million distinct CDR3 sequences, around half seen once. This specimen belongs to a study of blood T cells in healthy people across ages. A minimum of 6 micrograms of total RNA was extracted per sample. This CDR3 is 15 amino acids long. The germline CDR1 and CDR2 sequences are DFQATT and SNEGSKA (reference sequence). The V segment lost 6 bases and the J segment 13 bases; nucleotides outside the gene matches: 17. Findings and caveats of the study: Per million T cells, TCR beta diversity dropped roughly linearly as age increased. Researchers said unsorted PBMCs prevented a conclusive naive versus antigen-experienced comparison.

The V and J genes are TRBV20-1 and TRBJ2-4; TRBD2 matches at 11 bases. The sequencing sample was made of blood. The clonotype originates from a woman aged 40 to 49 in good health. The CDR3 sequence is CSAALGTSGYNEQYF. In DNA form, the CDR3 reads TGCAGTGCAGCGCTCGGGACTAGCGGCTACAATGAGCAGTACTTC.